Below, one TCR beta chain is given with its context. This clone was counted ten times or more. No cognate antigen has been identified for it. The record has no base qualities; no much larger clone is one base away. From the cysteine through the phenylalanine, the CDR3 covers 14 amino acids. The sequence is cut down to CDR3 DNA, 42 bases in frame from base 1. The trim is 6 bases for V and 5 bases for J, with a gap of 16 bases between the germline ends. From a lookup of the germline V gene (reference sequence), CDR1 and CDR2 are MNHEY and SMNVEV. This sample is part of a study of shared clonotypes between healthy human individuals (dated by TCRdb to 2019 to 2021). With regard to the full study: The cohort comprised a couple of women and a few men aged 18 to 49 years. The study deeply sequenced blood TCR repertoires of about five healthy adults to estimate repertoire size and the extent of clonotype sharing between individuals. To increase sequencing depth and limit assay-specific biases, TCR repertoire library preparation and sequencing were carried out by different laboratories using diverse techniques. Leukapheresis yielded between about 0.9 and 8.9 billion PBMCs per donor.

The donors were healthy, HIV-negative adults who had no recently reported acute infections or vaccinations. All donors were Caucasian adults living in Nashville, Tennessee, USA. For unsorted samples, 84 million or so PBMCs were counted, and genomic DNA was extracted using the QIAamp DNA Blood Mini kit. Blood was obtained by leukapheresis, after which PBMCs were separated by Ficoll-Histopaque density gradient centrifugation and cryopreserved in liquid nitrogen vapor phase. Using the deep immunoSEQ assay, multiplex PCR amplified TCR CDR3 regions from genomic DNA. Extracted genomic DNA from each cell subset was distributed evenly across all wells of several immunoSEQ 96-well plates, and each plate was treated as a replicate. For unsorted PBMC, each replicate PCR was loaded with roughly 330 ng genomic DNA, equivalent to approximately 33,000 T cell genomes. Genomic DNA from unsorted PBMC was sequenced over ten immunoSEQ deep assay plates. The purified libraries were quantified using a Qubit 3.0 fluorometer, sized with a Bioanalyzer 2100, and then quantified again using the KAPA Library Quantification kit. Every immunoSEQ 96-well plate was sequenced on a dedicated single-read 150-cycle Illumina NextSeq 550 flow cell. Concerning the study's data processing: Because only junctional sequences without quality scores were contained in the immunoSEQ output, filtering matching that applied to full-length reads could not be performed. To assign V/J genes and CDR3, sequences were annotated using PyIR, a Python wrapper for IgBLAST v1.9, with IMGT germline references. Reads with weak V/J assignments (E-value above 1e-6), missing CDR3, stop codons, out-of-frame junctions, or ambiguous translated residues were removed. V3J clonotypes were defined as sequences sharing the same inferred V gene, J gene, and CDR3 amino acid sequence. Percentage overlap between repertoires was computed as shared unique clonotypes divided by the size of the smaller repertoire. RTK rarefaction, the Chao1 estimator, and Recon v2.1 estimates of unobserved clonotypes were used to assess repertoire richness. TCRdb retrieved this table from immuneACCESS and kept in-frame rearrangements only. Not all clones are present; in checked studies, unresolved V genes account for under half, and no reason is known for the remainder. V, J and clone size derive from that table, while D and trimming were established from the DNA sequence. The sample yields around 480,000 clones; nearly 80% were counted once. Around 13% of the sample is taken by the ten largest.

Study-level results and caveats: Because the study included a small number of donors, the genetic and exposure-history diversity represented was limited. Sampling was restricted to blood, and TCR repertoires in tissue are likely to differ from TCR repertoires in blood. Based on pairwise subsampling, the degree of clonotype sharing among donors was expected to be affected by sequencing depth.

The sequenced sample consisted of PBMCs. The receptor chain draws on TRBV27 and TRBJ2-5; possibly the D gene is TRBD1, per 6 matching bases. This TCR was sampled from a woman between 40 and 50 years old in good health. Some clones in this sample may be carry-over from other donors' samples. The nucleotides read TGTGCCAGCAGGGAAATACAGGGTTTCGAGACCCAGTACTTC. Its translation is CASREIQGFETQYF.